Below, 30 T cell receptor beta chains from the same sample are listed, as sequenced in a study of PD-1 blockade in mismatch repair-deficient tumors. Produced via immunoSEQ multiplex PCR; TCRdb's table is partial and in-frame only. The sample consists of approximately 40,000 clones, more than 75% of them appearing once. The source was peripheral blood, collected 4 weeks after starting pembrolizumab. These receptors all stem from an adult with mismatch repair-deficient cancer.

CDR3 in amino acids: CASSRGTSGSSYNEQFF. In DNA, the CDR3 is TGTGCCAGCAGCAGAGGGACTAGCGGGAGCTCCTACAATGAGCAGTTCTTC. V and J are TRBV9 and TRBJ2-1, with TRBD2 matching 14 bases. The CDR3 extends over 17 amino acids. V gave up 4 bases and J gave up 0 bases; unmatched junction bases: 3. Germline V lookup: CDR1 SGDLS, CDR2 YYNGEE.

V usage is TRBV13 and J usage is TRBJ1-3, with a possible D match to TRBD1 (6 bases). The CDR3 covers 14 residues. Germline CDR1 PRHDT, CDR2 FYEKMQ (reference sequence). Trimming took off 3 bases at V and 3 bases at J, with 9 bases between the two ends. The CDR3 DNA reads as TGTGCCAGCAGCTTGAGGGGGAGTGGAAACACCATATATTTT. It is translated as CASSLRGSGNTIYF.

This clone came up a few times. The rearrangement links TRBV4-2 to TRBJ1-4, with D unclear. CDR3 size: 14 residues. Germline V CDR1 and CDR2: LGHNA, YNFKEQ. The germline V and J ends were trimmed by 5 bases and 4 bases, with 11 bases remaining between them. The CDR3 loop is CASSVGEGNEKLFF. The CDR3 DNA sequence: TGTGCCAGCAGCGTCGGTGAGGGTAATGAAAAACTGTTTTTT.

This clone was seen once. The rearrangement joins TRBV5-4 to TRBJ2-2; D may be TRBD2 (6 bases). From germline, CDR1 is SGHNT and CDR2 YYREEE (reference sequence). V gave up 3 bases and J gave up 6 bases, with 12 bases separating them. The CDR3 contains 14 residues. CDR3 region: CASSSQSSAGELFF. The CDR3 DNA follows: TGTGCCAGCAGCTCTCAGTCTAGCGCCGGGGAGCTGTTTTTT. Complete variable domain (other parts from reference TRBV5-4 and TRBJ2-2): ETGVTQSPTHLIKTRGQQVTLRCSSQSGHNTVSWYQQALGQGPQFIFQYYREEENGRGNFPPRFSGLQFPNYSSELNVNALELDDSALYLCASSSQSSAGELFFGEGSRLTVL.

V usage is TRBV9 and J usage is TRBJ2-5; TRBD1 agrees at 7 bases. CDR1 and CDR2 from the germline V gene are SGDLS and YYNGEE. Trimming removed 7 bases from V and 5 bases from J; junction bases left unmatched: 14. The CDR3 is 15 amino acids. CDR3 amino acids: CASSDQDRVGETQYF. The CDR3 bases are TGTGCCAGCTCGGACCAAGACAGGGTCGGTGAGACCCAGTACTTC.

In the case of this clone: Relative to the germline gene, one junction end is altered; a read error may explain this. V and J are TRBV30 and TRBJ2-5; D uncertain. This CDR3 region has 13 residues. CDR1 GTSNPN and CDR2 SVGIG come from the germline V gene (reference sequence). The CDR3 DNA is TGTGCCTGGAGTGGGCAGCCGGAAGAGGCCCAGTACTTC. It codes for CAWSGQPEEAQYF. The whole variable domain, remainder taken from reference TRBV30 and TRBJ2-5, is SQTIHQWPATLVQPVGSPLSLECTVEGTSNPNLYWYRQAAGRGLQLLFYSVGIGQISSEVPQNLSASRPQDRQFILSSKKLLLSDSGFYLCAWSGQPEEAQYFGPGTRLLVL.

The chain carries TRBV7-9 and TRBJ2-2; 8 bases line up with TRBD1. The CDR3 runs 15 residues. V shed 5 bases and J 6 bases; nucleotides not matched to a gene: 8. Per germline, CDR1 SEHNR and CDR2 FQNEAQ (reference sequence). The CDR3 here is CASSRQGAPAGELFF. CDR3 coding DNA: TGTGCCAGCAGCCGGCAGGGGGCGCCGGCCGGGGAGCTGTTTTTT. Full variable domain (outside the CDR3, taken from reference TRBV7-9 and TRBJ2-2): DTGVSQNPRHKITKRGQNVTFRCDPISEHNRLYWYRQTLGQGPEFLTYFQNEAQLEKSRLLSDRFSAERPKGSFSTLEIQRTEQGDSAMYLCASSRQGAPAGELFFGEGSRLTVL.

This clone has more than one count but fewer than ten. The chain recombines TRBV28 with TRBJ1-4, with a tentative D call TRBD1 (5 bases). Germline V gene sequence: CDR1 MDHEN, CDR2 SYDVKM. V dropped 1 base and J dropped 8 bases, with 11 bases sitting between them. This CDR3 is 14 amino acids long. The CDR3 DNA is TGTGCCAGCAGTTTATCGCAGGGCTTAGAAAAACTGTTTTTT. Encoded protein: CASSLSQGLEKLFF.

The chain carries TRBV28 and TRBJ2-5; TRBD2 matches at 14 bases. Germline assignment: CDR1 MDHEN and CDR2 SYDVKM. The CDR3 runs to 16 residues. V shed 5 bases, J shed 4 bases, and the junction held 6 bases outside the gene matches. The CDR3 DNA reads as TGTGCCAGCAGTAAGGGACTAGCGGGGGCCCCAGAGACCCAGTACTTC. Its protein product is CASSKGLAGAPETQYF.

This chain links TRBV28 with TRBJ2-2, with 10 bases that match TRBD2. This CDR3 has 15 amino acids. Germline V CDR1 and CDR2: MDHEN, SYDVKM. After removal of 8 bases from V and 6 bases from J, the junction contained 9 bases not matched to a gene. CDR3 amino acids: CASFSGRAGAGELFF. The CDR3 DNA reads TGTGCCAGCTTCAGCGGGAGGGCCGGGGCCGGGGAGCTGTTTTTT.

The table lists this clone with a count of one. J is TRBJ2-3 and V is TRBV6-1; possibly TRBD2 for D (6 bases). Trimming removed 5 bases from V and 10 bases from J, with 13 bases in between. CDR3 length equals 12 residues. Germline V gene lookup returns CDR1 MNHNS and CDR2 SASEGT. CDR3 region: CASSKLATAQYF. In nucleotides, the CDR3 is TGTGCCAGCAGTAAACTAGCTACCGCGCAGTATTTT.

This chain joins TRBV19 and TRBJ2-2; D unresolved. V shed 1 base and J shed 6 bases, with 9 bases lying between them. The CDR3 loop spans 14 amino acids. Germline-derived CDR1 and CDR2 are LNHDA and SQIVND (reference sequence). The chain's CDR3 is CASSIGLMAGELFF. CDR3 DNA: TGTGCCAGTAGTATAGGGCTGATGGCCGGGGAGCTGTTTTTT. The full variable domain, its missing parts supplied by reference TRBV19 and TRBJ2-2, is DGGITQSPKYLFRKEGQNVTLSCEQNLNHDAMYWYRQDPGQGLRLIYYSQIVNDFQKGDIAEGYSVSREKKESFPLTVTSAQKNPTAFYLCASSIGLMAGELFFGEGSRLTVL.

V gene TRBV6-5 combines with J gene TRBJ1-3; weak D call: TRBD1 (6 bases). The V gene lost 2 bases and the J gene lost 2 bases, with 10 bases spanning the gap. This CDR3 contains 15 residues. CDR1 and CDR2 from the germline V gene are MNHEY and SVGAGI. In DNA, the CDR3 is TGTGCCAGCAGTTACGGACAGACCACTGGAAACACCATATATTTT. This translates into CASSYGQTTGNTIYF.

The chain combines TRBV19 with TRBJ1-5, with D perhaps TRBD1 (5 bases). CDR3 size: 15 residues. With 4 bases removed from V and 0 bases from J, the gap between germline ends came to 10 bases. Germline V lookup: CDR1 LNHDA, CDR2 SQIVND (reference sequence). The CDR3 DNA reads as TGTGCCAGTAGTAAATTAGGGGATAGCAATCAGCCCCAGCATTTT. This gives the protein CASSKLGDSNQPQHF.

This chain uses TRBV10-1 with TRBJ2-2; 8 bases agree with TRBD2. Germline CDR1 WNHNN, CDR2 SYGVQD (reference sequence). The CDR3 is 16 amino acids. J lost 2 bases, V lost 1 base, and 3 bases had no gene match. The CDR3 sequence: CASSEFTSGNTGELFF. Here the CDR3 DNA reads TGCGCCAGCAGTGAGTTCACTAGCGGCAACACCGGGGAGCTGTTTTTT.

The V and J genes are TRBV5-1 and TRBJ2-1, with 7 bases lining up with TRBD1. Germline V gives CDR1 SGHRS, CDR2 YFSETQ. The CDR3 runs 18 residues. The V gene end was trimmed by 0 bases and the J gene end by 0 bases; junction bases not matched to a gene: 9. The CDR3 coding sequence is TGCGCCAGCAGCTTGGCCAATTTTGCAGGGGGCTCCTACAATGAGCAGTTCTTC. Translation gives CASSLANFAGGSYNEQFF. The full variable domain, with the rest looked up from reference TRBV5-1 and TRBJ2-1, is KAGVTQTPRYLIKTRGQQVTLSCSPISGHRSVSWYQQTPGQGLQFLFEYFSETQRNKGNFPGRFSGRQFSNSRSEMNVSTLELGDSALYLCASSLANFAGGSYNEQFFGPGTRLTVL.

The count of this clone is one. The V call is TRBV7-2, the J call TRBJ2-7; D possibly corresponds to TRBD1 (6 bases). This CDR3 is 13 amino acids long. From germline, CDR1 is SGHTA and CDR2 FQGNSA. Trimming took 3 bases from V and 5 from J, leaving 11 bases between them. The CDR3 reads CASSLSDSNEQYF. Written as DNA, the CDR3 is TGTGCCAGCAGCTTGTCGGACAGTAACGAGCAGTACTTC. Filled out from reference TRBV7-2 and TRBJ2-7, the complete variable domain reads GAGVSQSPSNKVTEKGKDVELRCDPISGHTALYWYRQSLGQGLEFLIYFQGNSAPDKSGLPSDRFSAERTGGSVSTLTIQRTQQEDSAVYLCASSLSDSNEQYFGPGTRLTVT.

The chain recombines TRBV10-3 with TRBJ2-1; 8 bases fit TRBD1. The junction had 7 bases not matched to a gene; V was cut back by 2 bases and J by 10 bases. Germline values: CDR1 ENHRY, CDR2 SYGVKD. The CDR3 loop spans 14 amino acids. The CDR3 is CAISEDRGRVEQFF. DNA of the CDR3: TGTGCCATCAGTGAGGACAGGGGTCGAGTAGAGCAGTTCTTC.

The chain has TRBV5-6 and TRBJ2-6, with D perhaps TRBD1 (6 bases). Germline V CDR1 and CDR2: SGHDT, YYEEEE. The CDR3 consists of 17 residues. The V and J ends lost 0 bases and 2 bases respectively, with 12 bases between them. In nucleotides, the CDR3 is TGTGCCAGCAGCTTGGGGACAGTGATAGCTGGGGCCAACGTCCTGACTTTC. Translation gives CASSLGTVIAGANVLTF.

The chain couples TRBV19 to TRBJ2-2; no clear D. The CDR3 runs 14 residues. Trimming removed 5 bases from V and 2 bases from J, with 9 bases in between. Germline assignment: CDR1 LNHDA and CDR2 SQIVND (reference sequence). The CDR3 DNA is TGTGCCAGTAGTTACCCGTTTAACACCGGGGAGCTGTTTTTT. The encoded protein is CASSYPFNTGELFF.

J is TRBJ2-7 and V is TRBV9; possibly TRBD2 for D (5 bases). The CDR3 covers 13 residues. Trimming took 3 bases from V and 6 from J, leaving 13 bases between them. Germline assignment: CDR1 SGDLS and CDR2 YYNGEE. The CDR3 bases are TGTGCCAGCAGCGGCTCTGCAGCGGCCGAGCAGTACTTC. It is translated as CASSGSAAAEQYF.

The chain combines TRBV10-2 with TRBJ2-4; TRBD2 aligns across 11 bases. Germline V gives CDR1 WSHSY, CDR2 SAAADI. J was trimmed by 1 base and V by 3 bases; bases with no gene match: 8. CDR3 length equals 18 residues. The CDR3 DNA follows: TGCGCCAGCAGTGAAATAGCGGGAGGGCCGGGGGCCAAAAACATTCAGTACTTC. It codes for CASSEIAGGPGAKNIQYF.

The chain has TRBV27 and TRBJ1-1; D is ambiguous. Germline V lookup: CDR1 MNHEY, CDR2 SMNVEV (reference sequence). Deletions cut 3 bases from V and 1 base from J, with 9 bases between. The CDR3 consists of 14 residues. CDR3 sequence: CASSLSLGNTEAFF. The CDR3 DNA reads TGTGCCAGCAGTTTGTCCCTGGGGAACACTGAAGCTTTCTTT.

This chain uses TRBV7-2 with TRBJ2-1, with 10 positions matching TRBD1. The trim removed 5 bases at V and 6 bases at J, leaving 4 bases unmatched. Looked up from germline, CDR1 is SGHTA and CDR2 is FQGNSA. The CDR3 contains 14 residues. CDR3 residues: CASSQWTGGNEQFF. In DNA, the CDR3 is TGTGCCAGCAGCCAATGGACAGGGGGCAATGAGCAGTTCTTC. Drawing the rest from reference TRBV7-2 and TRBJ2-1, the complete variable domain is GAGVSQSPSNKVTEKGKDVELRCDPISGHTALYWYRQSLGQGLEFLIYFQGNSAPDKSGLPSDRFSAERTGGSVSTLTIQRTQQEDSAVYLCASSQWTGGNEQFFGPGTRLTVL.

The CDR3: CASTTGTSNTGELFF. CDR3 DNA: TGTGCCAGTACAACCGGGACTAGCAACACCGGGGAGCTGTTTTTT. The rearrangement joins TRBV6-1 to TRBJ2-2, with TRBD2 matching over 9 bases. The V segment lost 9 bases and the J segment 2 bases; nucleotides outside the gene matches: 7. CDR1 and CDR2 from the germline V gene are MNHNS and SASEGT. The CDR3 consists of 15 residues.

The chain recombines TRBV10-3 with TRBJ2-3; 11 bases are a match to TRBD2. The CDR3 extends over 16 amino acids. V gave up 2 bases and J gave up 5 bases; unmatched junction bases: 6. Germline V gene sequence: CDR1 ENHRY, CDR2 SYGVKD. The CDR3 spells CAISEPTSGTIDTQYF. For the CDR3, the DNA is TGTGCCATCAGTGAGCCGACTAGCGGGACAATAGATACGCAGTATTTT.

This sequence joins TRBV5-1 and TRBJ2-3, with TRBD2 matching over 7 bases. The J segment lost 3 bases and the V segment lost 3 bases, leaving 7 bases of the junction unmatched. The length of the CDR3 is 15 residues. Per germline, CDR1 SGHRS and CDR2 YFSETQ. The CDR3 loop is CASSSKRDPTDTQYF. DNA of the CDR3: TGCGCCAGCAGCTCCAAGCGGGACCCAACAGATACGCAGTATTTT.

The rearrangement uses TRBV18 and TRBJ1-4; no clear D. Trimming took off 2 bases at V and 8 bases at J, with 12 bases between the two ends. Germline V gene data show CDR1 as KGHSH and CDR2 as LQKENI. The CDR3 totals 14 residues. CDR3 DNA: TGTGCCAGCTCACCAGGGAGCGCCTCCGAAAAACTGTTTTTT. Protein: CASSPGSASEKLFF.

The chain links TRBV18 to TRBJ1-1, with TRBD1 as a possible D gene (5 bases). The CDR3 contains 14 residues. In germline, CDR1 is KGHSH, CDR2 LQKENI. V dropped 3 bases and J dropped 1 base, with 9 bases sitting between them. The CDR3 here is CASSPSQGNTEAFF. In nucleotides, the CDR3 is TGTGCCAGCTCACCCTCGCAGGGGAACACTGAAGCTTTCTTT.

The chain carries TRBV6-1 and TRBJ2-7, with D perhaps being TRBD1 or TRBD2 (5 bases each). V lost 6 bases, J lost 3 bases, and 18 bases lay in between. This CDR3 contains 15 residues. CDR1 MNHNS and CDR2 SASEGT come from the germline V gene. The CDR3: CASRRTGQGGYEQYF. Here the CDR3 DNA reads TGTGCCAGCAGGCGAACGGGGCAGGGCGGCTACGAGCAGTACTTC.